The present T cell receptor (beta chain) was sequenced within a study of cytomegalovirus exposure and HLA in healthy donors. The CDR3 loop spans 12 amino acids. From germline, CDR1 is MDHEN and CDR2 SYDVKM. Trimming took 6 bases from V and 5 from J, leaving 7 bases between them. Researchers ran the PCR with 60 Vbeta and 13 Jbeta primers. Only in-frame clones appear in the TCRdb table, and some are missing; sequencing was by immunoSEQ multiplex PCR. The profile shows 150,000 to 200,000 clones, around 88% of them singletons. This clone was counted a few times. The V call is TRBV28, the J call TRBJ2-2, with D unclear. Sequencing used PBMCs. The receptor's source is a woman in her thirties in good health and CMV-seronegative. CDR3 in DNA: TGTGCCAGCAGAATGAGGACCGGGGAGCTGTTTTTT. As protein: CASRMRTGELFF.